A selection of T cell receptor beta chains follows, all from one sample in a study of shared clonotypes between healthy human individuals. TCRdb's copy holds only in-frame clones and misses some; the assay was immunoSEQ multiplex PCR. The sample has around 2,100,000 clones, around 96% seen once. Source material: naive CD8+ T cells sorted from blood. These receptors were obtained from a man younger than 30 in good health. Both conserved end residues are part of each CDR3. The order of the fields is CDR3 protein, CDR3 DNA, J gene, clone size, V gene, D gene. The D gene is left open where the match is weak. Some rows mark clone size as missing; the rest say once, few, many or name a class of expanded clone.

cdr3_aa: CASRTGYGSGYTF
cdr3_nt: TGTGCCAGCAGGACAGGGTACGGCTCTGGCTACACCTTC
j_call: TRBJ1-2
clone_size: -
v_call: TRBV2
d_call: TRBD1

cdr3_aa: CSVDWGTEAFF
cdr3_nt: TGCAGCGTTGATTGGGGCACTGAAGCTTTCTTT
j_call: TRBJ1-1
clone_size: -
v_call: TRBV29-1
d_call: -

cdr3_aa: CASSEELGQGADTQYF
cdr3_nt: TGTGCCAGCAGTGAAGAATTGGGACAGGGGGCAGATACGCAGTATTTT
j_call: TRBJ2-3
clone_size: -
v_call: TRBV6-1
d_call: TRBD1

cdr3_aa: CASSSTQGYGYTF
cdr3_nt: TGTGCCAGCAGCTCAACACAGGGGTATGGCTACACCTTC
j_call: TRBJ1-2
clone_size: -
v_call: TRBV11-2
d_call: TRBD1

cdr3_aa: CASSGSGGPDTQYF
cdr3_nt: TGTGCCAGCAGTGGTTCAGGGGGGCCAGATACGCAGTATTTT
j_call: TRBJ2-3
clone_size: -
v_call: TRBV6-4
d_call: -

cdr3_aa: CASSQQISGSTDTQYF
cdr3_nt: TGCGCCAGCAGCCAACAAATTAGCGGGAGCACAGATACGCAGTATTTT
j_call: TRBJ2-3
clone_size: -
v_call: TRBV4-3
d_call: TRBD2

cdr3_aa: CASSLGQGTYEQYF
cdr3_nt: TGTGCCAGCAGCCTCGGACAGGGGACCTACGAGCAGTACTTC
j_call: TRBJ2-7
clone_size: once
v_call: TRBV7-2
d_call: TRBD1

cdr3_aa: CASSATENTEAFF
cdr3_nt: TGTGCCAGCAGCGCGACAGAGAACACTGAAGCTTTCTTT
j_call: TRBJ1-1
clone_size: -
v_call: TRBV5-6
d_call: -

cdr3_aa: CASRIAGGRNEQFF
cdr3_nt: TGTGCCAGCAGAATAGCGGGAGGTCGCAATGAGCAGTTCTTC
j_call: TRBJ2-1
clone_size: -
v_call: TRBV7-2
d_call: TRBD2

cdr3_aa: CASETESSYEQYF
cdr3_nt: TGTGCCAGCGAAACTGAAAGCTCCTACGAGCAGTACTTC
j_call: TRBJ2-7
clone_size: -
v_call: TRBV7-9
d_call: -

cdr3_aa: CASSSTVLRNEKLFF
cdr3_nt: TGTGCCAGCAGCTCAACCGTCCTCAGGAATGAAAAACTGTTTTTT
j_call: TRBJ1-4
clone_size: -
v_call: TRBV7-8
d_call: -

cdr3_aa: CSVEQTPYGYTF
cdr3_nt: TGCAGCGTTGAACAGACGCCGTATGGCTACACCTTC
j_call: TRBJ1-2
clone_size: -
v_call: TRBV29-1
d_call: -

cdr3_aa: CASSLALGYEQYF
cdr3_nt: TGTGCCAGCAGCTTAGCGCTTGGTTACGAGCAGTACTTC
j_call: TRBJ2-7
clone_size: once
v_call: TRBV7-9
d_call: -

cdr3_aa: CASSPGADAGQPQHF
cdr3_nt: TGTGCCAGCAGCCCCGGGGCCGACGCTGGGCAGCCCCAGCATTTT
j_call: TRBJ1-5
clone_size: -
v_call: TRBV5-6
d_call: -

cdr3_aa: CASSFSRGQDISGANVLTF
cdr3_nt: TGTGCCAGCAGCTTTTCCCGCGGACAGGACATCTCTGGGGCCAACGTCCTGACTTTC
j_call: TRBJ2-6
clone_size: -
v_call: TRBV7-9
d_call: TRBD1